The present entry profiles one TCR beta chain with its context. Sequenced patients had shown CD8+CD57+ cell expansion by flow cytometry. This sample was included in a study of CD8+CD57+ T cells in acquired aplastic anemia. This CDR3 contains 15 residues. Trimming cost V 0 bases and J 7 bases; bases outside gene matches: 8. Germline V gene sequence: CDR1 DFQATT, CDR2 SNEGSKA (reference sequence). TCR beta VDJ combinations and CDR3 sequences were profiled from genomic DNA. MiXCR, run by TCRdb on the reads, gives a single entry per CDR3 protein. The data show about 58,000 distinct CDR3 sequences, with around 50% seen just once and 15% to 20% held by the top ten.

The sample comprised sorted CD4+, CD8+, or CD8+CD57+ T cells (not recorded which) from PBMCs. The V call is TRBV20-1, the J call TRBJ1-5; 8 nucleotides line up with TRBD1. The receptor's source is a human donor with aplastic anemia. CDR3 nucleotides: TGCAGTGCTAGAGATTGGAGACAGGGGTTGCAGCCCCAGCATTTT. The encoded protein is CSARDWRQGLQPQHF.